This entry features one TCR beta chain sequence. Its antigen is unknown. The entry originates in a study of T-cell reconstitution after alpha-beta-depleted transplantation in children. Unique molecular identifiers were incorporated when the TCRbeta library was constructed. TCRdb reprocessed the PCR reads via MiXCR and lists one record per CDR3 protein. Seen here are nearly 350,000 distinct CDR3 sequences, under 20% observed once, and the top ten hold roughly 40%. In germline, CDR1 is DFQATT, CDR2 SNEGSKA (reference sequence). This CDR3 region has 14 residues. The trim removed 6 bases at V and 7 bases at J, leaving 10 bases unmatched. General study results and limits: Alpha-beta T cells present about two months after transplant were reported to originate from several hundred expanded graft clones.

The V gene is TRBV20-1, the J gene TRBJ2-1; 9 bases are shared with TRBD2. The clonotype originates from a male patient aged 2-15 years who had a stem cell transplant for acute lymphoblastic leukemia, so the T cells may come from the graft donor. Sequencing used PBMCs, mostly from graft donor cells, obtained 360 days after TCRalphabeta/CD19-depleted stem cell transplant. DNA for the CDR3: TGCAGTGCCTTAGCGGGAGCCCAAAGGAATGAGCAGTTCTTC. Its protein is CSALAGAQRNEQFF.